Shown below are 27 T cell receptor beta chains from a single sample sequenced in a study of T-cell memory formation after mild COVID-19. TCRdb itself ran the 5' RACE reads through MiXCR, one entry per CDR3 protein. This table holds approximately 350,000 distinct CDR3 sequences, about an eighth found once. Source material: PBMCs or a T cell subset sorted from them (not recorded which). The receptors come from a man younger than 35 who had mild COVID-19 (a few samples of this study predate the infection). Cell type and time point are not known.

The sample holds a few counts of this clonotype. V and J are TRBV7-3 and TRBJ2-5; 7 bases are a match to TRBD2. The length of the CDR3 is 14 residues. Germline loops: CDR1 SGHTA, CDR2 FQGTGA. V dropped 3 bases and J dropped 4; count of bases not matched to a gene: 5. The CDR3: CASSFGGGRETQYF. The CDR3 nucleotides are TGTGCCAGCAGCTTCGGGGGAGGGCGAGAGACCCAGTACTTC.

In this sample, this clonotype turned up a few times. The chain links TRBV10-3 to TRBJ2-5; TRBD2 is a possible D gene (6 bases). Germline CDR1 reads ENHRY; CDR2 reads SYGVKD. Trimming left V 2 bases short and J 1 base short, with 8 bases between. The CDR3 extends over 14 amino acids. For the CDR3, the DNA is TGTGCCATCAGTGAGCAGGGACTCCAAGAGACCCAGTACTTC. Its translation is CAISEQGLQETQYF.

The J gene is TRBJ2-3, the V gene TRBV5-1; TRBD2 matches at 7 bases. Trimming took 3 bases from V and 3 from J; bases not matched to a gene: 10. Looked up from germline, CDR1 is SGHRS and CDR2 is YFSETQ. This CDR3 spans 16 amino acids. The CDR3 DNA follows: TGCGCCAGCAGCTCTGGACCAAGCGGGGCGACAGATACGCAGTATTTT. Translated: CASSSGPSGATDTQYF.

V usage is TRBV18 and J usage is TRBJ2-7, with D perhaps TRBD1 or TRBD2 (5 bases each). Looked up from germline, CDR1 is KGHSH and CDR2 is LQKENI. Between the trimmed V and J ends, which lost 2 bases and 0 bases, there was a span of 23 bases. The CDR3 loop spans 19 amino acids. The CDR3 loop is CASSPAHTREGQSSYEQYF. CDR3 DNA: TGTGCCAGCTCACCAGCCCATACCCGAGAGGGGCAGAGCTCCTACGAGCAGTACTTC.

This clonotype was seen more than once but under ten times. The V call is TRBV6-2 or TRBV6-3, the J call TRBJ1-5; possibly TRBD1 for D (5 bases). V was cut by 7 bases and J by 5 bases, with 9 bases left in between. The CDR3 length is 12 residues. Germline assignment: CDR1 MNHEY and CDR2 SVGEGT. CDR3 sequence (DNA): TGTGCCAGCACAGAGGGGTATCAGCCCCAGCATTTT. It yields the protein CASTEGYQPQHF.

The sample holds a few counts of this clonotype. The rearrangement links TRBV7-9 to TRBJ1-2; unclear D gene. The CDR3 spans 15 residues. Germline CDR1 and CDR2: SEHNR and FQNEAQ (reference sequence). The V end was cut by 1 base, the J end by 0 bases, with 9 bases between. The CDR3 DNA follows: TGTGCCAGCAGCTTAGGTGGCAGCTCTAACTATGGCTACACCTTC. Translated: CASSLGGSSNYGYTF. The variable domain in full, with the rest retrieved from reference TRBV7-9 and TRBJ1-2, is DTGVSQNPRHKITKRGQNVTFRCDPISEHNRLYWYRQTLGQGPEFLTYFQNEAQLEKSRLLSDRFSAERPKGSFSTLEIQRTEQGDSAMYLCASSLGGSSNYGYTFGSGTRLTVV.

The sample holds a few counts of this clonotype. The chain employs TRBV19 and TRBJ2-3, with a possible D match to TRBD2 (5 bases). Per the germline V gene, CDR1 is LNHDA and CDR2 is SQIVND (reference sequence). CDR3 length: 16 residues. Trimming cost V 3 bases and J 5 bases, with 18 bases left between them. CDR3 coding DNA: TGTGCCAGTAGTATCGGTGGGAGTAATCTGGGAGATACGCAGTATTTT. The encoded protein is CASSIGGSNLGDTQYF.

This clonotype was seen only a few times. This chain uses TRBV9 with TRBJ2-7; possibly TRBD1 for D (6 bases). Trimming took off 1 base at V and 2 bases at J, with 10 bases between the two ends. The CDR3 totals 14 residues. Germline CDR1 and CDR2: SGDLS and YYNGEE. The CDR3, as DNA: TGTGCCAGCAGCGTAACGGGGACAACCTACGAGCAGTACTTC. It is translated as CASSVTGTTYEQYF.

In DNA, the CDR3 is TGTGCCAGCAGCCCCCGCAGAGCCGCGAACACCGGGGAGCTGTTTTTT. Its protein is CASSPRRAANTGELFF. The chain is built from TRBV7-8 and TRBJ2-2, with unresolved D. The CDR3 spans 16 residues. Deletions cut 5 bases from V and 0 bases from J, with 13 bases between. Germline lookup yields CDR1 SGHVS and CDR2 FQNEAQ.

This clonotype has a count of ten or more. The chain is built from TRBV7-2 and TRBJ1-4, with D unresolved. CDR1 and CDR2 (germline): SGHTA, FQGNSA. The CDR3 spans 15 residues. The V gene lost 6 bases and the J gene lost 4 bases, with 15 bases spanning the gap. The CDR3 region is CASSSGPQSNEKLFF. The CDR3 nucleotides read TGTGCCAGCAGTTCTGGCCCTCAGAGTAATGAAAAACTGTTTTTT.

This clonotype was counted between two and nine times. The CDR3 nucleotides are TGTGCCAGCAGCGCCGCTGCCGCCGACTATGGCTACACCTTC. The encoded protein is CASSAAAADYGYTF. The rearrangement links TRBV7-3 to TRBJ1-2; D is unclear. Trimming cost V 5 bases and J 3 bases, with 13 bases left between them. CDR1 SGHTA and CDR2 FQGTGA come from the germline V gene. This CDR3 is 14 amino acids long.

This clonotype was observed a few times. As DNA, the CDR3 is TGTGCCAGCAGCTTAGTCAGCACTGGCACTGAAGCTTTCTTT. Translating it yields CASSLVSTGTEAFF. V gene TRBV11-2 combines with J gene TRBJ1-1; the D is unclear. Germline V gene lookup returns CDR1 SGHAT and CDR2 FQNNGV. This CDR3 contains 14 residues. V was pared by 1 base and J by 4 bases, with 10 bases between.

This clonotype has a handful of counts. The chain is built from TRBV5-1 and TRBJ2-7; D might be TRBD1 or TRBD2, each matching 5 bases. The CDR3 runs to 14 residues. Germline loops: CDR1 SGHRS, CDR2 YFSETQ. V lost 4 bases and J 3 bases, leaving 14 bases between the germline ends. CDR3 in amino acids: CASSAAGDVYEQYF. CDR3 DNA: TGCGCCAGCAGCGCCGCCGGGGACGTCTACGAGCAGTACTTC. The whole variable domain, remainder taken from reference TRBV5-1 and TRBJ2-7, is KAGVTQTPRYLIKTRGQQVTLSCSPISGHRSVSWYQQTPGQGLQFLFEYFSETQRNKGNFPGRFSGRQFSNSRSEMNVSTLELGDSALYLCASSAAGDVYEQYFGPGTRLTVT.

The chain recombines TRBV6-2 or TRBV6-3 with TRBJ1-2, with D uncertain. Germline CDR1 is MNHEY and CDR2 is SVGEGT. The V gene lost 5 bases and the J gene lost 4 bases, with 14 bases spanning the gap. The CDR3 consists of 14 residues. CDR3 loop: CASSLGRQSYGYTF. The CDR3, as DNA: TGTGCCAGCAGTCTCGGGCGTCAGAGCTATGGCTACACCTTC.

This clonotype was observed a handful of times. The chain uses TRBV11-1 and TRBJ2-5; D could derive from TRBD1 or TRBD2 (5 bases each). Per the germline V gene, CDR1 is SGHAT and CDR2 is FQDESV (reference sequence). This CDR3 contains 12 residues. V was pared by 4 bases and J by 7 bases, with 10 bases between. In nucleotides, the CDR3 is TGTGCCAGCAGCTGGACCGGGGCGACCCAGTACTTC. Its protein is CASSWTGATQYF.

This clonotype was detected only a few times. The chain is built from TRBV20-1 and TRBJ1-1, with D tentatively TRBD1 (5 bases). The CDR3 contains 13 residues. V was cut by 1 base and J by 3 bases, with 9 bases left in between. The germline CDR1 and CDR2 sequences are DFQATT and SNEGSKA (reference sequence). The CDR3 nucleotides are TGCAGTGCTAGAGTTGCAGGGTACACTGAAGCTTTCTTT. Amino acids: CSARVAGYTEAFF.

This clonotype occurred a few times. The CDR3 region is CASSSTGGWTVRQPQHF. The CDR3 nucleotides are TGTGCCAGCAGCTCCACAGGGGGGTGGACTGTTAGGCAGCCCCAGCATTTT. The chain links TRBV7-8 to TRBJ1-5; 8 bases align to TRBD1. Looked up from germline, CDR1 is SGHVS and CDR2 is FQNEAQ. The CDR3 extends over 17 amino acids. V was pared by 4 bases and J by 7 bases, with 15 bases of the junction left unmatched. Full variable domain (remainder filled in from reference TRBV7-8 and TRBJ1-5): GAGVSQSPRYKVAKRGQDVALRCDPISGHVSLFWYQQALGQGPEFLTYFQNEAQLDKSGLPSDRFFAERPEGSVSTLKIQRTQQEDSAVYLCASSSTGGWTVRQPQHFGDGTRLSIL.

CDR3 coding DNA: TGTGCCAGCAGCTTAGTGGCAGGGGGAAGCAATCAGCCCCAGCATTTT. Its translation is CASSLVAGGSNQPQHF. V gene TRBV7-2 combines with J gene TRBJ1-5; 7 bases are a match to TRBD1. V shed 1 base and J 1 base; nucleotides not matched to a gene: 4. In germline, CDR1 is SGHTA, CDR2 FQGNSA. There are 16 residues in the CDR3.

The genes are TRBV9 and TRBJ2-1; D is unresolved. In germline, CDR1 is SGDLS, CDR2 YYNGEE. V was clipped by 4 bases and J by 2 bases, with 13 bases between them. The CDR3 loop spans 15 amino acids. The CDR3 is CASSPRPSTYNEQFF. The DNA for the CDR3 is TGTGCCAGCAGCCCCCGACCGTCGACCTACAATGAGCAGTTCTTC. The full variable domain, with the rest looked up from reference TRBV9 and TRBJ2-1, is DSGVTQTPKHLITATGQRVTLRCSPRSGDLSVYWYQQSLDQGLQFLIQYYNGEERAKGNILERFSAQQFPDLHSELNLSSLELGDSALYFCASSPRPSTYNEQFFGPGTRLTVL.

The chain has TRBV6-5 and TRBJ1-3, with 7 bases matching TRBD1. The CDR3 contains 14 residues. CDR1 is MNHEY and CDR2 is SVGAGI in the germline V gene. With V trimmed by 6 bases and J by 2 bases, 4 bases remained unmatched. DNA for the CDR3: TGTGCCAGCAGACGACAGGGAACTGGAAACACCATATATTTT. It translates to CASRRQGTGNTIYF.

This clonotype turned up a few times. This rearrangement joins TRBV6-5 to TRBJ2-1, with 9 nucleotides matching TRBD1. CDR3 size: 16 residues. V lost 0 bases to trimming and J lost 5 bases; unmatched junction nucleotides: 5. The germline gives CDR1 MNHEY, CDR2 SVGAGI. The CDR3, as DNA: TGTGCCAGCAGTTACTCAGGAGACAGGGGGGACAATGAGCAGTTCTTC. Translated, it gives CASSYSGDRGDNEQFF.

At least ten counts were recorded for this clonotype. V and J are TRBV6-5 and TRBJ2-5; no clear D. The CDR3 covers 13 residues. CDR1 and CDR2 from the germline V gene are MNHEY and SVGAGI. V lost 5 bases and J lost 4, with 11 bases in between. The CDR3 sequence is CASSVRSAETQYF. For the CDR3, the DNA is TGTGCCAGCAGTGTTCGATCGGCAGAGACCCAGTACTTC.

This clonotype has only a few counts. The chain couples TRBV4-1 to TRBJ2-7; 13 bases fit TRBD2. CDR1 and CDR2 (germline): MGHRA, YSYEKL. CDR3 length: 16 amino acids. The V segment lost 4 bases and the J segment 7 bases; nucleotides outside the gene matches: 10. The CDR3 sequence: CASSLGTSGAPGEQYF. DNA of the CDR3: TGCGCCAGCAGCCTTGGGACTAGCGGGGCCCCCGGGGAGCAGTACTTC.

There are a few counts of this clonotype. V usage is TRBV20-1 and J usage is TRBJ2-2; D not resolved. Germline V gene lookup returns CDR1 DFQATT and CDR2 SNEGSKA (reference sequence). The V gene lost 4 bases and the J gene lost 2 bases, with 8 bases spanning the gap. This CDR3 has 13 amino acids. The CDR3 region is CSATRSNTGELFF. The CDR3 coding sequence is TGCAGTGCTACGCGGTCCAACACCGGGGAGCTGTTTTTT.

This clonotype has just a few counts. The chain combines TRBV20-1 with TRBJ2-7; D may correspond to TRBD1 or TRBD2 (5 bases each). CDR3 size: 13 residues. The V gene lost 2 bases and the J gene lost 6 bases, with 14 bases spanning the gap. The germline CDR1 and CDR2 sequences are DFQATT and SNEGSKA (reference sequence). In nucleotides, the CDR3 is TGCAGTGCTAGATCGGGACGCTCCCCCGAGCAGTACTTC. Encoded protein: CSARSGRSPEQYF.

This chain uses TRBV7-9 with TRBJ2-7; D is unresolved. The CDR3 has 14 residues. Germline V CDR1 and CDR2: SEHNR, FQNEAQ (reference sequence). The ends were cut back, 3 bases at V and 2 bases at J, with 11 bases in the middle. CDR3 amino acids: CASSFLGVTYEQYF. The CDR3 DNA sequence: TGTGCCAGCAGCTTCCTGGGCGTTACCTACGAGCAGTACTTC.

This clonotype has more than one count but fewer than ten. The rearrangement joins TRBV7-7 to TRBJ2-7; the D gene is possibly TRBD1 (6 bases). This CDR3 comprises 13 residues. Germline V gene lookup returns CDR1 SSHAT and CDR2 FNYEAQ (reference sequence). V shed 11 bases and J shed 0 bases, with 14 bases lying between them. CDR3 sequence reads: CASAQGSSYEQYF. In DNA, the CDR3 is TGTGCCTCCGCTCAGGGGTCCTCCTACGAGCAGTACTTC. Full variable domain (rest looked up from reference TRBV7-7 and TRBJ2-7): GAGVSQSPRYKVTKRGQDVTLRCDPISSHATLYWYQQALGQGPEFLTYFNYEAQPDKSGLPSDRFSAERPEGSISTLTIQRTEQRDSAMYRCASAQGSSYEQYFGPGTRLTVT.